The clone carrying this TCR beta chain was counted a single time. Its antigen is unknown. CDR1 is WNHNN, CDR2 SYGVQD, per germline (reference sequence). The V and J ends lost 0 bases and 5 bases respectively, with 7 bases between them. CDR3 length equals 14 residues. The CD4+ fraction was divided into a CD45RA+ naive subset and a CD45RA-negative memory subset. Original methodology: Filtering differed since immunoSEQ provided only junctions, with no quality scores. Clones were read by immunoSEQ multiplex PCR, and TCRdb kept only the in-frame ones, dropping some. The V and J calls and clone size were taken over from that table, and D and trimming were inferred from the DNA. This sample has about 960,000 clones, with over 75% found just once. This entry belongs to a study of shared clonotypes between healthy human individuals. Whole-study findings and limits: Generally, naive subsets came out with larger estimated richness than memory subsets. A small donor pool kept down the genetic and exposure-history diversity that was represented.

This TCR was recovered from a man younger than 30 in good health. The chain employs TRBV10-1 and TRBJ2-2, with a weak D call TRBD2 (5 bases). The sequencing input was memory CD4+ T cells sorted from blood. Sample subset: CD45RA-negative fraction. CDR3 amino acids: CASSESGSTGELFF. In nucleotides, the CDR3 is TGCGCCAGCAGTGAGTCGGGGAGTACCGGGGAGCTGTTTTTT.